The 25 T cell receptor beta chains listed next were all sequenced from one sample in a study of cytomegalovirus exposure and HLA in healthy donors. It was with 60 Vbeta and 13 Jbeta primers that the PCR ran. Method: immunoSEQ multiplex PCR; TCRdb's copy keeps in-frame clones and lacks some. The sample records around 120,000 clones, approximately 80% being singletons. Sequencing used PBMCs. Receptors originate from a male donor in good health and CMV-seropositive.

This clone was detected only once. The rearrangement links TRBV19 to TRBJ1-5; D call uncertain. Trimming removed 3 bases from V and 7 bases from J, with 7 bases in between. CDR1 and CDR2 from the germline V gene are LNHDA and SQIVND (reference sequence). The CDR3 length is 12 residues. CDR3 protein: CASSMGIQPQHF. CDR3 nucleotides: TGTGCCAGTAGTATGGGCATCCAGCCCCAGCATTTT.

The chain joins TRBV4-2 to TRBJ1-4; no firm D call. With 1 base removed from V and 0 bases from J, the gap between germline ends came to 12 bases. From germline, CDR1 is LGHNA and CDR2 YNFKEQ. The CDR3 sequence is 17 residues long. In DNA, the CDR3 is TGTGCCAGCAGCCAAGGCGGATACCCCGCAACTAATGAAAAACTGTTTTTT. Protein product: CASSQGGYPATNEKLFF.

J is TRBJ2-7 and V is TRBV6-5, with D maybe TRBD1 (6 bases). Germline lookup yields CDR1 MNHEY and CDR2 SVGAGI. This CDR3 contains 14 residues. Trimming shortened V by 5 bases and J by 2 bases, and 13 bases separated the two germline ends. The CDR3 spells CASSTTGTAYEQYF. The DNA of the CDR3 is TGTGCCAGCAGTACAACAGGGACCGCCTACGAGCAGTACTTC.

This chain joins TRBV10-3 and TRBJ2-7; 12 nucleotides line up with TRBD1. The CDR3 loop spans 15 amino acids. Germline V gene data show CDR1 as ENHRY and CDR2 as SYGVKD. CDR3 loop: CAVMHGGQGAYEQYF. CDR3 bases: TGTGCTGTAATGCACGGGGGACAGGGGGCTTACGAGCAGTACTTC.

The V call is TRBV6-6, the J call TRBJ1-5, with D unclear. CDR3 length: 16 residues. Germline-derived CDR1 and CDR2 are MNHNY and SVGAGI (reference sequence). V lost 4 bases and J lost 1, with 14 bases in between. This CDR3 reads CASSWEPQSSNQPQHF. The CDR3 DNA is TGTGCCAGCAGTTGGGAGCCCCAGAGCAGCAATCAGCCCCAGCATTTT.

This chain uses TRBV25-1 with TRBJ2-2; possibly TRBD1 for D (5 bases). The CDR3 runs to 16 residues. The V gene lost 1 base and the J gene lost 0 bases, with 9 bases spanning the gap. Germline assignment: CDR1 MGHDK and CDR2 SYGVNS. The CDR3 coding sequence is TGTGCCAGCAGTGAATTAGACAGTTCGAACACCGGGGAGCTGTTTTTT. This gives the protein CASSELDSSNTGELFF. Full variable domain (outside the CDR3, taken from reference TRBV25-1 and TRBJ2-2): EADIYQTPRYLVIGTGKKITLECSQTMGHDKMYWYQQDPGMELHLIHYSYGVNSTEKGDLSSESTVSRIRTEHFPLTLESARPSHTSQYLCASSELDSSNTGELFFGEGSRLTVL.

The chain carries TRBV30 and TRBJ1-5; the D is unclear. This CDR3 is built from 13 residues. V lost 2 bases and J 5 bases, leaving 10 bases between the germline ends. CDR1 is GTSNPN, CDR2 SVGIG, per germline (reference sequence). The CDR3 DNA sequence: TGTGCCTGGAGTTCGGGAGGCGATCAGCCCCAGCATTTT. It translates to CAWSSGGDQPQHF.

CDR3 sequence: CASSQDSRVLNEQFF. DNA for the CDR3: TGCGCCAGCAGCCAGGACTCCCGTGTCCTCAATGAGCAGTTCTTC. This chain uses TRBV4-3 with TRBJ2-1; the D gene is possibly TRBD2 (5 bases). The CDR3 runs to 15 residues. The germline V and J ends were trimmed by 3 bases and 6 bases, with 15 bases remaining between them. From germline, CDR1 is LGHNA and CDR2 YSLEER.

The chain joins TRBV7-6 to TRBJ2-5; 7 positions match TRBD2. V lost 1 base to trimming and J lost 2 bases; unmatched junction nucleotides: 16. The CDR3 loop spans 19 amino acids. Germline V gene data show CDR1 as SGHVS and CDR2 as FNYEAQ. The CDR3: CASSLGEGPRESRQETQYF. The CDR3 DNA reads as TGTGCCAGCAGCTTAGGGGAGGGGCCGCGGGAGAGTCGGCAAGAGACCCAGTACTTC.

V and J are TRBV5-1 and TRBJ2-5; maybe TRBD1 (7 bases). This CDR3 comprises 13 residues. The germline V gene encodes CDR1 SGHRS and CDR2 YFSETQ. V shed 5 bases and J shed 5 bases, with 13 bases lying between them. DNA of the CDR3: TGCGCCAGCAGTGATCAGGGGGGCGAGACCCAGTACTTC. Translation gives CASSDQGGETQYF.

V gene TRBV18 combines with J gene TRBJ1-1, with D perhaps matching TRBD1 (5 bases). This CDR3 has 16 residues. Germline-derived CDR1 and CDR2 are KGHSH and LQKENI. Trimming cost V 1 base and J 4 bases, with 16 bases left between them. CDR3 amino acids: CASSPRPRAGGTEAFF. CDR3 sequence (DNA): TGTGCCAGCTCACCACGTCCCAGGGCGGGGGGCACTGAAGCTTTCTTT.

This clone is a singleton in its sample. V is TRBV5-6 and J is TRBJ1-1; 9 nucleotides match TRBD1. Trimming cost V 4 bases and J 7 bases; bases outside gene matches: 5. Germline-derived CDR1 and CDR2 are SGHDT and YYEEEE. The CDR3 totals 13 residues. The CDR3 protein is CASSVDRGSEAFF. DNA of the CDR3: TGTGCCAGCAGCGTGGACAGGGGTAGTGAAGCTTTCTTT.

V and J are TRBV2 and TRBJ1-6; 7 nucleotides match TRBD1. The V and J ends lost 5 bases and 8 bases, in that order; junction bases with no gene match: 6. The CDR3 runs to 14 residues. Germline assignment: CDR1 SNHLY and CDR2 FYNNEI. In DNA form, the CDR3 reads TGTGCCAGCAGTACAGGGGCTACCTATTCACCCCTCCACTTT. Protein: CASSTGATYSPLHF.

This sequence joins TRBV28 and TRBJ1-5; D is unresolved. Between the trimmed V and J ends, which lost 3 bases and 4 bases, there was a span of 4 bases. The CDR3 has 12 residues. The germline gives CDR1 MDHEN, CDR2 SYDVKM. CDR3 residues: CASSFGNQPQHF. The CDR3 DNA follows: TGTGCCAGCAGTTTCGGGAATCAGCCCCAGCATTTT.

The rearrangement uses TRBV28 and TRBJ1-5, with TRBD1 matching 9 bases. There are 17 residues in the CDR3. The germline CDR1 and CDR2 sequences are MDHEN and SYDVKM. Losses at the gene ends were 7 bases for V and 6 bases for J; bases not matched to a gene: 16. CDR3 residues: CASNLSLGTGFGQPQHF. The CDR3, as DNA: TGTGCCAGCAACCTAAGCCTCGGGACAGGGTTCGGTCAGCCCCAGCATTTT.

The chain is built from TRBV6-4 and TRBJ2-1; possibly TRBD2 for D (5 bases). CDR1 MRHNA and CDR2 SNTAGT come from the germline V gene. This CDR3 comprises 13 residues. Trimming pared 3 bases from V and 6 bases from J, leaving 9 bases between. As DNA, the CDR3 is TGTGCCAGCAGTGATGGACTTGGCAATGAGCAGTTCTTC. Protein product: CASSDGLGNEQFF.

V and J are TRBV18 and TRBJ1-4; D might be TRBD1 (5 bases). V dropped 3 bases and J dropped 5 bases, with 10 bases sitting between them. CDR3 length: 14 residues. Germline CDR1 is KGHSH and CDR2 is LQKENI. The CDR3 region has the DNA TGTGCCAGCTCACCCGGGGGATTGAATGAAAAACTGTTTTTT. Encoded protein: CASSPGGLNEKLFF.

The chain is built from TRBV20-1 and TRBJ2-5; weak D call: TRBD1 (5 bases). The J call could be wrong; TRBJ2-7 is a better fit for the DNA end. The length of the CDR3 is 11 residues. The germline gives CDR1 DFQATT, CDR2 SNEGSKA (reference sequence). CDR3 bases: TGCAGTTGTAGGGGATCCTACGAGCAGTACTTC. The encoded protein is CSCRGSYEQYF.

The J gene is TRBJ1-1, the V gene TRBV19, with a weak D call TRBD1 (5 bases). V gave up 2 bases and J gave up 0 bases, with 7 bases separating them. CDR3 length: 14 amino acids. Germline CDR1 is LNHDA and CDR2 is SQIVND (reference sequence). This chain's CDR3 is CASSIQGMNTEAFF. CDR3 in DNA: TGTGCCAGTAGTATACAGGGCATGAACACTGAAGCTTTCTTT.

Comments on this clone: Mismatch with germline at one junction end may stem from a read error. The V gene is TRBV9, the J gene TRBJ2-6; D might be TRBD1 (5 bases). Germline V gives CDR1 SGDLS, CDR2 YYNGEE. The CDR3 has 15 residues. CDR3 region: CASSVDGSGANGLTF. CDR3 coding DNA: TGTGCCAGCAGCGTAGATGGCTCTGGGGCCAACGGCCTGACTTTC. The full variable domain, in which reference TRBV9 and TRBJ2-6 provide the parts outside the CDR3, is DSGVTQTPKHLITATGQRVTLRCSPRSGDLSVYWYQQSLDQGLQFLIQYYNGEERAKGNILERFSAQQFPDLHSELNLSSLELGDSALYFCASSVDGSGANGLTFGAGSRLTVL.

The J gene is TRBJ2-5, the V gene TRBV6-1, with TRBD2 as a possible D gene (5 bases). The CDR3 length is 13 residues. In germline, CDR1 is MNHNS, CDR2 SASEGT. V was cut by 6 bases and J by 4 bases, with 12 bases left in between. CDR3: CASRAGLGETQYF. CDR3 nucleotide sequence: TGTGCCAGCAGAGCCGGACTGGGAGAGACCCAGTACTTC.

The chain has TRBV6-1 and TRBJ1-5; TRBD1 matches 9 bases. Trimming cost V 3 bases and J 8 bases; bases outside gene matches: 14. The length of the CDR3 is 17 residues. Germline V gene data show CDR1 as MNHNS and CDR2 as SASEGT. The CDR3, as DNA: TGTGCCAGCAGTGAGGCGGGACAGGGTGGGGTTCGGAAGCCCCAGCATTTT. Its translation: CASSEAGQGGVRKPQHF.

This rearrangement joins TRBV11-2 to TRBJ1-1, with 7 bases lining up with TRBD1. The germline V gene has CDR1 SGHAT and CDR2 FQNNGV. V was pared by 6 bases and J by 5 bases, with 6 bases of the junction left unmatched. This CDR3 comprises 13 residues. The CDR3, as DNA: TGTGCCAGCAGTAGGTGGACAGGTACTGAAGCTTTCTTT. Translation gives CASSRWTGTEAFF.

The V call is TRBV18, the J call TRBJ2-7; 11 nucleotides match TRBD2. After removal of 4 bases from V and 0 bases from J, the junction contained 11 bases not matched to a gene. CDR3 length equals 18 residues. Per germline, CDR1 KGHSH and CDR2 LQKENI. The DNA for the CDR3 is TGTGCCAGCTCACTGTTCGCTAGCGGGAGGTCTAGCTCCTACGAGCAGTACTTC. It specifies CASSLFASGRSSSYEQYF.

The gene calls are TRBV4-2 and TRBJ2-7; D gene ambiguous. This CDR3 has 14 amino acids. CDR1 is LGHNA, CDR2 YNFKEQ, per germline. Trimming took off 4 bases at V and 0 bases at J, with 10 bases between the two ends. In DNA form, the CDR3 reads TGTGCCAGCAGCCCAGATATGGCCTCCTACGAGCAGTACTTC. It is translated as CASSPDMASYEQYF.